Listed here is a single T cell receptor beta chain. The antigen is unknown. The data were obtained in a study of T cell responses to AZD1222 COVID-19 vaccine. The study, taken as a whole, reports: All repertoire sampling was performed exclusively after the peak T cell response.

Measured with immunoSEQ multiplex PCR; TCRdb has only the in-frame clones, and not every one. The top ten hold about 15% of the sample, which has about 93,000 clones, 75% to 90% seen once. The material was peripheral blood, obtained on day 0 of AZD1222 vaccination. The origin of this receptor is an adult in good health.

The chain's CDR3 is CASSNDRAGNTIYF. The CDR3, as DNA: TGTGCCAGCAGCAACGACAGGGCTGGAAACACCATATATTTT. V and J are TRBV5-4 and TRBJ1-3; TRBD1 matches at 7 bases. This CDR3 spans 14 amino acids. The J segment lost 2 bases and the V segment lost 4 bases, leaving 3 bases of the junction unmatched. CDR1 SGHNT and CDR2 YYREEE come from the germline V gene (reference sequence).